A selection of T cell receptor beta chains follows, all from one sample in a study of shared clonotypes between healthy human individuals. Profiled with immunoSEQ multiplex PCR; TCRdb holds only in-frame clones, not every one. The sample has about 340,000 clones; 73% are singletons. The sample consisted of memory CD4+ T cells sorted from blood. The receptors derive from a man aged 25-40 years in good health. The CDR3 runs from the conserved cysteine through the conserved F or W. The D gene is left open where the match is weak. Rows give clone size only sometimes, using once, few, many, or a class for an expanded clone.

TRBV28	TRBJ1-5	once	TRBD1	TGTGCCAGCAGTACCCGACAGGGTAAAGGGGGTCAGCCCCAGCATTTT	CASSTRQGKGGQPQHF
TRBV6-6	TRBJ2-1	many	NA	TGTGCCAGCAGGCGACAGGAACCGTTCTTC	CASRRQEPFF
TRBV10-2	TRBJ1-6	NA	TRBD1	TGCGCCAGCAGTCAGGCCGGGACAGGGGTTTCTAATTCACCCCTCCACTTT	CASSQAGTGVSNSPLHF
TRBV5-8	TRBJ2-4	NA	NA	TGTGCCAGCAGCTTGTCCGGGACAGCCAAAAACATTCAGTACTTC	CASSLSGTAKNIQYF
TRBV7-9	TRBJ2-7	NA	TRBD1	TGTGCCAGCAGCGACAGGGGGAGCTCCTACGAGCAGTACTTC	CASSDRGSSYEQYF
TRBV29-1	TRBJ2-6	NA	NA	TGCAGCGTTTCGCCCTCTGGGGCCAACGTCCTGACTTTC	CSVSPSGANVLTF
TRBV2	TRBJ2-3	NA	NA	TGTGCCAGCATAAACGTTAGTTGGGGCACAGATACGCAGTATTTT	CASINVSWGTDTQYF
TRBV6-1	TRBJ2-4	once	NA	TGTGCCAGCAGTTTAGGACTAATAGCCAAAAACATTCAGTACTTC	CASSLGLIAKNIQYF
TRBV7-9	TRBJ2-1	NA	NA	TGTGCCAGCAGCTTTTTATCCTGGTTGGGCAGGGGTGAGCAGTTCTTC	CASSFLSWLGRGEQFF
TRBV5-5	TRBJ1-3	once	NA	TGTGCCAGCAGCTTGCGGAGCTCTGGAAACACCATATATTTT	CASSLRSSGNTIYF
TRBV5-1	TRBJ1-1	NA	NA	TGCGCCAGCAGCCACTTTGACAAGAACACTGAAGCTTTCTTT	CASSHFDKNTEAFF
TRBV5-1	TRBJ2-2	NA	NA	TGCGCCAGCAGCTTGCGGCAGGGACTGAACACCGGGGAGCTGTTTTTT	CASSLRQGLNTGELFF
TRBV6-1	TRBJ2-7	NA	NA	TGTGCCAGCAGTGAATTTCCTCTTTTAAGCGAGCAGTACTTC	CASSEFPLLSEQYF
TRBV14	TRBJ2-3	NA	TRBD2	TGTGCCAGCAGCCAAGATCGGGGGGTCACAGATACGCAGTATTTT	CASSQDRGVTDTQYF
TRBV6-5	TRBJ2-7	few	NA	TGTGCCAGCAAAAAAGAGGGCGGCTTCTCCTACGAGCAGTACTTC	CASKKEGGFSYEQYF
TRBV18	TRBJ1-2	NA	TRBD1	TGTGCCAGCTCACTCTCCGGGACAGGGGGCGCCAGTGGCTATGGCTACACCTTC	CASSLSGTGGASGYGYTF
TRBV5-4	TRBJ2-3	NA	NA	TGTGCCAGCAGCGCGGAGCTGTATGGCGGAGGCGTCGCAGATACGCAGTATTTT	CASSAELYGGGVADTQYF
TRBV5-4	TRBJ2-1	NA	TRBD2	TGTGCCAGCAGCTCGGGACTAGCGGGAGTGTCCTCCTACAATGAGCAGTTCTTC	CASSSGLAGVSSYNEQFF
TRBV7-4	TRBJ1-2	NA	NA	TGTGCCAGCAGCTCACGGACTAGGGGAGGGAACTATGGCTACACCTTC	CASSSRTRGGNYGYTF
TRBV27	TRBJ2-5	NA	NA	TGTGCCAGCAGTTTACAGGGTCGAGAGACCCAGTACTTC	CASSLQGRETQYF
TRBV7-2	TRBJ1-1	NA	NA	TGTGCCAGCAGCTTCTGGGGGGGGACTGAAGCTTTCTTT	CASSFWGGTEAFF
TRBV28	TRBJ2-7	NA	TRBD2	TGTGCCAGCAGCCTAGGGACTAGCGGGAGGGGATGGGAGCAGTACTTC	CASSLGTSGRGWEQYF
TRBV10-3	TRBJ2-7	few	NA	TGTGCCATCAGTGATCGGCAGAGCTCCTACGAGCAGTACTTC	CAISDRQSSYEQYF
TRBV10-2	TRBJ2-1	NA	TRBD2	TGCGCCAGCAGTGAGTCGATATTAGGCGGGAGTGCGTACAATGAGCAGTTCTTC	CASSESILGGSAYNEQFF
TRBV10-2	TRBJ1-5	once	NA	TGCGCCAGCAGTGAGCTGGATCAGCCCCAGCATTTT	CASSELDQPQHF
TRBV18	TRBJ2-7	NA	NA	TGTGCCAGCTCATCGACATATACCTACGAGCAGTACTTC	CASSSTYTYEQYF